The text below deals with one T cell receptor (beta chain). The antigen this receptor binds is unknown. These data come from a study of cytomegalovirus exposure and HLA in healthy donors (dated by TCRdb to 2016 to 2017). Regarding the study in general: In an earlier analysis of several hundred of the donors, 250 to 350 Gb of sequence data and roughly 100 million unique TCR beta sequences from 180 million or so T cells were reported. Both class I and class II loci were covered by HLA typing, at four-digit resolution. Of the roughly 400 genotyped donors, 75% to 85% were placed in the genetic ancestry cluster associated with self-reported Caucasian donors. The study profiled the T cell repertoires of hundreds of subjects by immunosequencing and related them to cytomegalovirus serostatus. On average, over 200,000 unique TCR beta nucleotide sequences were sequenced per donor among 398 genotyped donors of the cohort, with roughly 19% of those sequences being non-productive. Every discovery cohort repertoire had been produced on one sequencing platform. Typing coverage differed by locus: A, B, C, DRB1 and DQB1 were typed in about 620-640 donors, DQA1 in 522, DPA1 in approximately 600, and DPB1 in approximately 450. The later analysis used no new phenotypic data to find candidate immune exposures, relying instead on TCR beta sequences and their occurrence across donors. A later analysis re-analyzed previously published TCR beta repertoires from 650 to 800 donors and added high-resolution HLA genotyping to study TCR occurrence patterns. A later genetic analysis took genome-wide SNP genotypes for about 55% of the roughly 670 donors and used that subset as a discovery cohort. The study aimed to test whether signatures of past pathogen exposure could be identified by cataloging public T cell receptors. A handful of DR-DQ haplotypes were handled as single units for association and clustering because linkage in the cohort was strong. To predict cytomegalovirus infection status, the study combined high-throughput TCR immunosequencing, statistical association of individual TCRs with disease status, and machine learning. To decide whether each TCR beta V gene segment behaved as functional or pseudogenic, an earlier analysis of some 600 of the donors relied on high-throughput TCR beta sequencing. About 320 gigabases of sequencing data and approximately 80 million unique TCR sequences were included in an early release covering 550 to 800 HLA-typed donors. Donor age, sex, ethnicity and CMV serostatus were compiled alongside the repertoire data. A separate validation cohort of roughly 130 different subjects was used in addition to the roughly 670-subject first cohort.

General study outcomes and caveats: Because HLA typing was unavailable for some donors at each locus, only the typed subset was used in association tests. An association between a missense DCLRE1C variant and V-gene and J-gene trimming of TCR beta chains was found in a later genetic analysis and replicated in an independent cohort. According to a later analysis, TCR association rates differed among HLA loci, with DRB1 alleles showing the most associated TCRs and HLA-C alleles showing the fewest. Three of the identified cytomegalovirus-associated TCR beta chains were confirmed in vitro to be specific for cytomegalovirus antigens. In a later analysis, about 17,000 TCR beta sequences were associated with specific HLA alleles at a false discovery rate of 0.05. Because counts were too low, roughly 17 rarely observed V segments, including chromosome 9 orphons, were left out of the earlier analysis of about 500 of the donors. Only TCR beta chains were sequenced in this cohort, and the absence of alpha or paired-chain data limited detectable features. A group of highly shared sequence variants was considered likely to be a technical artifact of the sequencing pipeline. Correlated functional status among segregating V segments might be attributable to linkage disequilibrium, but an unknown experimental factor could not be ruled out. Compared with the roughly 700-donor mean, donors in an Asian-associated ancestry cluster had fewer N-insertions in productive TCRs, according to a later genetic analysis. A later analysis reported that several top co-occurrence clusters appeared linked to parvovirus B19, influenza, CMV and Epstein-Barr virus. Some IMGT-functional V segments, including TRBV6-2 and TRBV6-3, could not be distinguished by the 87-base-pair reads and were therefore excluded. The classifier was reported to diagnose cytomegalovirus status with high specificity and sensitivity in both the original and validation cohorts. In the study, approximately 160 TCR beta chains were listed as associated with cytomegalovirus. When HLA alleles, especially DR and DQ, strongly co-occurred, attributing TCR associations to individual alleles was difficult. Most CMV-associated TCR beta chains appeared to be HLA-restricted in a later analysis, and the HLA associations seemed to be driven largely by CMV exposure. A further reported finding was that TCR beta sequences accurately predicted the HLA-A and HLA-B alleles for most subjects in the first cohort. Broadly in line with IMGT annotations, most TCR beta V segments showed up in productive rearrangements about 87% or about 30% of the time in an earlier analysis of approximately 640 of the donors. According to the authors, the approach could potentially be generalized to other disease states and immunological phenotypes. Most TCR sequences were observed very rarely across donors, whereas some public TCRs were present in many individuals. A later analysis found that HLA-associated TCR beta chains were more clonally expanded and had lower generation probabilities than equally common non-associated chains. Presence/absence analyses assumed roughly uniform sequencing depth across donors, an assumption that may not hold. CMV serostatus was the only immune exposure information available for the cohort.

In total, 630 or so healthy bone marrow donors made up the cohort. Cohort members were all nominally healthy when sampled, although unrecorded immune exposures were likely present. The donor was CMV seronegative and belonged to the group of 320 or so seronegative cohort members. Every donor gave a peripheral blood sample, and the peripheral blood mononuclear cells from that sample were used for TCR beta sequencing. The Qiagen DNeasy Blood Extraction Kit was used to extract genomic DNA from the blood cell samples. The library was generated by the immunoSEQ multiplex PCR assay. For the multiplex PCR, a mixture combining 60 forward primers for TCR Vbeta segments and 13 reverse primers for TCR Jbeta segments was used. Amplification of the CDR3 region of rearranged TCR beta genes was performed with a multiplex PCR assay on genomic DNA. The amplified TCR beta libraries were sequenced on the Illumina HiSeq System as 87-base-pair reads. Concerning the study's data processing: A later analysis tallied roughly 78 million unique TCR beta chains across the 666 repertoires, and about 10 million of those chains were shared by two or more donors. A nearest-neighbor algorithm error-corrected the raw reads and collapsed the reads into unique sequences, merging closely related sequences to remove PCR and sequencing errors. V, D and J gene segments were assigned by aligning CDR3 sequences to IMGT reference sequences. Each retained sequence needed at least a six-nucleotide match to both a V gene segment and a J gene segment. Rearrangements were called productive when the CDR3 lacked stop codons and stayed in frame with V and J; all others were non-productive. Following IMGT convention, CDR3 was defined as the stretch from the second conserved V-encoded cysteine to the conserved J-encoded phenylalanine. In an earlier analysis of 500 to 650 of the donors, sequences lacking an unambiguous match to a single V gene segment were excluded. In an earlier analysis of a few hundred of the donors, V segments were called functional above 56.7% productive rearrangements and were called segregating when the between-donor standard deviation exceeded 5%. To diagnose cytomegalovirus status from the catalog of TCR beta chain sequences, a statistical classification framework was built. In a later analysis, TCR nucleotide sequences were compared against IMGT/GENE-DB human TR gene sequences so that V and J genes could be assigned. The TCRdist pipeline was used in a later analysis to assign CDR3 sequences and most-parsimonious VDJ recombination scenarios. In a later analysis, each TCR beta chain was defined by its CDR3 amino acid sequence together with its V-gene family, and reads without a unique V-gene family were excluded. As a way to deal with suspected cross-contamination and a sequencing artifact, a later analysis dropped 450 to 700 nucleotide sequences that were highly shared and had low generation probability. A later analysis calculated a clonal expansion index for each public chain from normalized within-repertoire ranks of inferred template counts. A later analysis computed generation probabilities with a VDJ recombination model fitted to out-of-frame rearrangements, and checked the results against IGoR. In a later analysis, hypergeometric tests were used to score TCR-TCR, TCR-HLA and TCR-CMV co-occurrence, with a repertoire-size bias correction applied to TCR pairs. To estimate false discovery rates, a later analysis permuted the HLA or CMV assignments 20 times. In a later analysis, co-occurring TCRs were grouped with DBSCAN, and TCRdist sequence similarity was added when clustering was performed within HLA-allele-positive subsets. For co-occurrence clustering, repertoires with fewer than 30,000 or more than 120,000 public chains were excluded, along with five repertoires with anomalous nucleotide sharing. TCRdb took this table from immuneACCESS and kept in-frame rearrangements with V and J called. Such tables lack part of the clones; where checked against another copy, unresolved V genes explain under half of the gap, and the rest is unexplained. Clone size and the V and J calls come from that table; the DNA yielded D and trimming. This sample's table carries 150,000 to 200,000 clones. The top ten hold almost 6.5% of the sample.

Reading the germline V gene gives CDR1 MDHEN and CDR2 SYDVKM. The CDR3 measures 15 amino acids from cysteine to phenylalanine. This entry keeps only the CDR3 DNA: 45 bases, framed from base 1. V lost 3 bases and J lost 2 bases, and the count of bases not matched to a germline gene is 7. Sequencing was done on a sample of PBMCs. The TCR was taken from a young man in good health and CMV-seronegative. The sequence links TRBV28 to TRBJ2-7, and TRBD2 matches 7 of the central bases. In nucleotides, the sequence is TGTGCCAGCAGTTTCCTGGGGAGGGGAACCTACGAGCAGTACTTC. Protein translation: CASSFLGRGTYEQYF. The full variable domain, completed from the reference TRBV28 and TRBJ2-7 proteins outside the CDR3, reads DVKVTQSSRYLVKRTGEKVFLECVQDMDHENMFWYRQDPGLGLRLIYFSYDVKMKEKGDIPEGYSVSREKKERFSLILESASTNQTSMYLCASSFLGRGTYEQYFGPGTRLTVT.